This TCR beta chain appears in the sequencing data of a study of blood T cell repertoires in COVID-19. Overall study: Collection of acute and convalescent COVID-19 samples took place in the United States, Italy and Spain. The analysed material was cDNA or gDNA that came from T cells, B-cell-depleted T cells, or PBMCs.

Under the authors' procedure: Reference gene primer amplification yielded estimated nucleated cell counts. Some clones are missing from TCRdb's copy, which holds only in-frame ones; the method was immunoSEQ multiplex PCR. The V and J calls and clone size come from that table; D and trimming were worked out from the DNA. The sample consists of under 400,000 clones, nearly 90% of them appearing once. This sequence was found in a man younger than 30 with active or convalescent COVID-19. The material sequenced was peripheral blood.

The CDR3 sequence: CASSPDRGVSPYEQYF. The DNA for the CDR3 is TGTGCCAGCAGTCCGGACAGGGGCGTTTCCCCCTACGAGCAGTACTTC. The V and J genes are TRBV6-2 or TRBV6-3 and TRBJ2-7, with 9 bases aligning to TRBD1. The CDR3 has 16 residues. Germline V gene sequence: CDR1 MNHEY, CDR2 SVGEGT. V lost 5 bases to trimming and J lost 2 bases; unmatched junction nucleotides: 10.